The 25 T cell receptor beta chains below come from one sample, sequenced in a study of early T cells in non-severe SARS-CoV-2 infection. TCRdb reprocessed the 5' RACE reads via MiXCR and lists one record per CDR3 protein. Found here are more than 65,000 distinct CDR3 sequences, approximately 14% of them singletons; the top ten hold around 3.7%. The sequences come from whole blood, collected at baseline. Source of these receptors: an adult who was a healthcare worker with PCR-confirmed SARS-CoV-2 infection or an uninfected control (not recorded which).

This clonotype was recorded at least ten times. The chain links TRBV24-1 to TRBJ2-5, with D unclear. Trimming stripped 4 bases from V and 7 bases from J, with 12 bases between. This CDR3 has 13 amino acids. The germline V gene encodes CDR1 KGHDR and CDR2 SFDVKD. Written as DNA, the CDR3 is TGTGCCACCAGTGAGCCCCCAACGGGGACCCAGTACTTC. Translated: CATSEPPTGTQYF.

The V gene is TRBV25-1, the J gene TRBJ2-3; 8 bases align to TRBD2. Looked up from germline, CDR1 is MGHDK and CDR2 is SYGVNS. With 3 bases clipped from V and 8 bases from J, the junction kept 13 bases outside the gene matches. CDR3 length equals 16 residues. The CDR3 bases are TGTGCCAGCAGTGACCTCTCACTGCGGGGGGCGAGTACGCAGTATTTT. Translated: CASSDLSLRGASTQYF.

This clonotype was seen only a few times. The J gene is TRBJ1-1, the V gene TRBV12-3 or TRBV12-4, with D maybe TRBD1 (5 bases). V was pared by 7 bases and J by 0 bases, with 12 bases between. This CDR3 comprises 14 residues. The CDR3 loop reads CASTRLGLNTEAFF. The CDR3 bases are TGTGCCAGCACCAGGCTGGGACTGAACACTGAAGCTTTCTTT.

This clonotype has only a few counts. This rearrangement joins TRBV2 to TRBJ1-1; 9 nucleotides agree with TRBD1. In germline, CDR1 is SNHLY, CDR2 FYNNEI. V shed 5 bases and J 4 bases; nucleotides not matched to a gene: 2. The CDR3 consists of 13 residues. The CDR3: CASSMDRGTEAFF. In DNA, the CDR3 is TGTGCCAGCAGTATGGACAGGGGCACTGAAGCTTTCTTT.

The chain is built from TRBV7-2 and TRBJ2-1; D is perhaps TRBD2 (6 bases). The CDR3 is 14 residues long. Trimming shortened V by 7 bases and J by 7 bases, and 17 bases separated the two germline ends. Per the germline V gene, CDR1 is SGHTA and CDR2 is FQGNSA. The CDR3, as DNA: TGTGCCAGCACCCGGGGGTCTAGCATAAATGAGCAGTTCTTC. Translated, it gives CASTRGSSINEQFF.

This clonotype has just a few counts. V usage is TRBV11-2 and J usage is TRBJ1-2, with 7 bases that match TRBD1. The germline CDR1 and CDR2 sequences are SGHAT and FQNNGV. The CDR3 is 15 amino acids. Losses at the gene ends were 5 bases for V and 3 bases for J; bases not matched to a gene: 9. CDR3 in amino acids: CASSPNPGTDYGYTF. The CDR3 DNA reads as TGTGCCAGCAGCCCTAATCCCGGGACAGACTATGGCTACACCTTC. Based on the CDR3 plus reference TRBV11-2 and TRBJ1-2, the full variable domain is EAGVAQSPRYKIIEKRQSVAFWCNPISGHATLYWYQQILGQGPKLLIQFQNNGVVDDSQLPKDRFSAERLKGVDSTLKIQPAKLEDSAVYLCASSPNPGTDYGYTFGSGTRLTVV.

The rearrangement uses TRBV28 and TRBJ2-3; 7 bases map to TRBD2. CDR3 size: 16 residues. Losses at the gene ends were 6 bases for V and 0 bases for J; bases not matched to a gene: 9. From germline, CDR1 is MDHEN and CDR2 SYDVKM. The CDR3 bases are TGTGCCAGCAGCGGGGGATTTAGCGGGAGCACAGATACGCAGTATTTT. Residues: CASSGGFSGSTDTQYF. The full variable domain, in which reference TRBV28 and TRBJ2-3 provide the parts outside the CDR3, is DVKVTQSSRYLVKRTGEKVFLECVQDMDHENMFWYRQDPGLGLRLIYFSYDVKMKEKGDIPEGYSVSREKKERFSLILESASTNQTSMYLCASSGGFSGSTDTQYFGPGTRLTVL.

This clonotype was counted a few times. The V gene is TRBV2, the J gene TRBJ1-1, with TRBD1 as a possible D gene (5 bases). V gave up 5 bases and J gave up 0 bases, with 7 bases separating them. The CDR3 is 13 residues long. Germline V gene sequence: CDR1 SNHLY, CDR2 FYNNEI. The CDR3: CASSRDVNTEAFF. The CDR3 DNA reads TGTGCCAGCAGTCGGGACGTGAACACTGAAGCTTTCTTT.

This rearrangement joins TRBV7-2 to TRBJ2-7, with a possible D match to TRBD1 (5 bases). V was pared by 5 bases and J by 2 bases, with 13 bases between. The CDR3 loop spans 14 amino acids. Germline values: CDR1 SGHTA, CDR2 FQGNSA. The CDR3 sequence is CASSMGLGAYEQYF. The CDR3 DNA follows: TGTGCCAGCAGCATGGGGCTAGGAGCCTACGAGCAGTACTTC.

The gene calls are TRBV7-2 and TRBJ1-5; D is ambiguous. Per the germline V gene, CDR1 is SGHTA and CDR2 is FQGNSA. This CDR3 is 14 amino acids long. V was shortened by 6 bases and J by 9 bases, with 18 bases between the two germline ends. CDR3 in amino acids: CASSLDGNPRPQHF. For the CDR3, the DNA is TGTGCCAGCAGTCTAGACGGCAACCCGCGGCCCCAGCATTTT.

The V and J genes are TRBV20-1 and TRBJ2-7, with 8 positions matching TRBD1. Germline V gives CDR1 DFQATT, CDR2 SNEGSKA (reference sequence). This CDR3 has 14 residues. Unmatched junction bases numbered 5, after V lost 4 bases and J lost 0 bases. The CDR3 protein is CSAKGQESSYEQYF. In DNA, the CDR3 is TGCAGTGCTAAGGGACAGGAGAGCTCCTACGAGCAGTACTTC.

This chain links TRBV7-8 with TRBJ2-1; the match to TRBD2 covers 11 bases. The CDR3 contains 16 residues. The V gene's germline CDR1 is SGHVS and CDR2 FQNEAQ. V gave up 1 base and J gave up 15 bases; unmatched junction bases: 14. The CDR3 DNA reads as TGTGCCAGCAGCTTAGGGGGGAGGCTAGCGGGAGGTCTGGGGTTCTTC. It encodes CASSLGGRLAGGLGFF.

J is TRBJ2-5 and V is TRBV28, with unresolved D. The CDR3 consists of 13 residues. V dropped 6 bases and J dropped 5 bases, with 13 bases sitting between them. CDR1 MDHEN and CDR2 SYDVKM come from the germline V gene. CDR3 in DNA: TGTGCCAGCAGAACGCGAGGCCAGGAGACCCAGTACTTC. Its protein product is CASRTRGQETQYF.

The J gene is TRBJ2-5, the V gene TRBV6-5; weak D call: TRBD2 (6 bases). V was shortened by 9 bases and J by 1 base, with 21 bases between the two germline ends. This CDR3 is 16 amino acids long. CDR1 and CDR2 (germline): MNHEY, SVGAGI. The CDR3 loop reads CASNRGSGVIQETQYF. CDR3 coding DNA: TGTGCCAGTAACCGGGGTAGCGGAGTCATCCAAGAGACCCAGTACTTC.

The rearrangement joins TRBV24-1 to TRBJ2-3; 7 nucleotides align to TRBD2. Germline-derived CDR1 and CDR2 are KGHDR and SFDVKD. The junction had 8 bases not matched to a gene; V was cut back by 6 bases and J by 6 bases. The CDR3 loop spans 14 amino acids. The CDR3 loop is CATSPSGIRDTQYF. The CDR3 nucleotides are TGTGCCACCAGTCCCAGCGGGATCCGGGATACGCAGTATTTT.

This chain links TRBV12-3 or TRBV12-4 with TRBJ2-3; D may match TRBD1 or TRBD2 (5 bases each). V was clipped by 6 bases and J by 0 bases, with 16 bases between them. The CDR3 consists of 16 residues. CDR3 sequence: CASRPARGGSTDTQYF. The CDR3 DNA follows: TGTGCCAGCAGACCCGCCCGGGGCGGAAGCACAGATACGCAGTATTTT.

This clonotype was seen at least ten times. The rearrangement links TRBV12-3 or TRBV12-4 to TRBJ2-1; possible D gene TRBD2, 6 bases. V was clipped by 3 bases and J by 7 bases, with 13 bases between them. The CDR3 contains 14 residues. CDR3 nucleotide sequence: TGTGCCAGCAGTTTCACCCTGGGGGGAAATGAGCAGTTCTTC. This encodes CASSFTLGGNEQFF.

This clonotype has a count of ten or more. The chain uses TRBV12-3 or TRBV12-4 and TRBJ2-7; D unresolved. Trimming left V 8 bases short and J 5 bases short, with 19 bases between. This CDR3 has 14 amino acids. CDR3 sequence reads: CASRPTGRTDEQYF. Here the CDR3 DNA reads TGTGCCAGCCGCCCGACGGGCCGAACGGACGAGCAGTACTTC.

This clonotype has ten or more counts. V usage is TRBV28 and J usage is TRBJ2-5; 14 nucleotides match TRBD2. Unmatched junction bases numbered 4, after V lost 3 bases and J lost 1 base. CDR1 and CDR2 (germline): MDHEN, SYDVKM. The CDR3 is 17 amino acids. DNA for the CDR3: TGTGCCAGCAGTTTCGGGACTAGCGGGGGACCCCAAGAGACCCAGTACTTC. Amino acid sequence: CASSFGTSGGPQETQYF. The full variable domain, its missing parts supplied by reference TRBV28 and TRBJ2-5, is DVKVTQSSRYLVKRTGEKVFLECVQDMDHENMFWYRQDPGLGLRLIYFSYDVKMKEKGDIPEGYSVSREKKERFSLILESASTNQTSMYLCASSFGTSGGPQETQYFGPGTRLLVL.

This clonotype was counted many times. V and J are TRBV12-3 or TRBV12-4 and TRBJ2-4; D is ambiguous. The CDR3 sequence is 12 residues long. V was clipped by 8 bases and J by 10 bases, with 15 bases between them. Here the CDR3 reads CASALEKVIQYF. In DNA form, the CDR3 reads TGTGCCAGCGCCCTAGAGAAAGTAATTCAGTACTTC.

V is TRBV20-1 and J is TRBJ2-7; TRBD1 matches at 8 bases. Germline V gives CDR1 DFQATT, CDR2 SNEGSKA (reference sequence). The CDR3 spans 12 residues. Here the CDR3 reads CSWGTGLYEQYF. As DNA, the CDR3 is TGCAGCTGGGGGACAGGACTTTACGAGCAGTACTTC.

This chain uses TRBV7-3 with TRBJ2-3; 7 bases are a match to TRBD2. The CDR3 has 16 residues. V gave up 5 bases and J gave up 2 bases; unmatched junction bases: 10. Germline lookup yields CDR1 SGHTA and CDR2 FQGTGA. The CDR3 protein is CASSPGLSGHTDTQYF. In nucleotides, the CDR3 is TGTGCCAGCAGCCCGGGACTATCCGGGCACACAGATACGCAGTATTTT. Full variable domain (missing parts from reference TRBV7-3 and TRBJ2-3): GAGVSQTPSNKVTEKGKYVELRCDPISGHTALYWYRQSLGQGPEFLIYFQGTGAADDSGLPNDRFFAVRPEGSVSTLKIQRTERGDSAVYLCASSPGLSGHTDTQYFGPGTRLTVL.

The chain uses TRBV6-1 and TRBJ1-5; the D gene is possibly TRBD1 (5 bases). Between the trimmed V and J ends, which lost 2 bases and 0 bases, there was a span of 11 bases. The CDR3 totals 16 residues. Germline V gene lookup returns CDR1 MNHNS and CDR2 SASEGT. This CDR3 is CASSERDPTSNQPQHF. As DNA, the CDR3 is TGTGCCAGCAGTGAAAGGGACCCCACTAGCAATCAGCCCCAGCATTTT.

The chain is built from TRBV12-3 or TRBV12-4 and TRBJ2-3, with unresolved D. Trimming took off 7 bases at V and 6 bases at J, with 11 bases between the two ends. The CDR3 contains 12 residues. The CDR3 bases are TGTGCCAGCACCTCAGGAGAGGATACGCAGTATTTT. It encodes CASTSGEDTQYF.

J is TRBJ2-7 and V is TRBV20-1; no clear D gene. Germline loops: CDR1 DFQATT, CDR2 SNEGSKA (reference sequence). The CDR3 consists of 12 residues. Trimming removed 1 base at V and 2 bases at J, with 6 bases between. The CDR3 loop is CSARGLTYEQYF. The DNA of the CDR3 is TGCAGTGCTAGAGGGCTTACCTACGAGCAGTACTTC.